The 18 T cell receptor beta chains reported below all come from one sample, sequenced in a study of human T cells and chemical hapten exposure. The time point: pre-sensitization, week 0. Treatment reported: therapeutic diphenylcyclopropenone sensitization with weekly scalp DPC. TCRdb re-analysed the RACE reads in MiXCR, keeping a single row per CDR3 protein. Seen here are 60,000 to 80,000 distinct CDR3 sequences, approximately 6.7% observed once, and the top ten hold 1.5% to 2%. This sample comprised whole blood, obtained in connection with sensitization to the hapten diphenylcyclopropenone (DPC). These receptors originate from a woman aged 25 to 39 with alopecia areata. Some clones in this sample may be carry-over from other donors' samples.

With respect to this clonotype: This could be a read error, since a much larger clone is one nucleotide away. The chain combines TRBV11-2 with TRBJ2-7; 13 nucleotides line up with TRBD2. CDR1 SGHAT and CDR2 FQNNGV come from the germline V gene. CDR3 length: 15 residues. The CDR3 here is CANSPPGLAGYEQYF. CDR3 DNA: TGTGCCAACAGCCCCCCGGGACTAGCGGGATACGAGCAGTACTTC.

This clonotype has at least ten counts. The CDR3 DNA is TGCGCCAGCAGCCTCGGATCTCACGCGACAGGGCTCGTAAGAGATACGCAGTATTTT. Its translation is CASSLGSHATGLVRDTQYF. This rearrangement joins TRBV4-1 to TRBJ2-3; 7 bases agree with TRBD1. This CDR3 is 19 amino acids long. Germline V gene sequence: CDR1 MGHRA, CDR2 YSYEKL. J was trimmed by 5 bases and V by 4 bases; bases with no gene match: 21.

The V gene is TRBV15, the J gene TRBJ2-7; maybe TRBD2 (6 bases). Between the trimmed V and J ends, which lost 4 bases and 3 bases, there was a span of 10 bases. CDR3 length equals 13 residues. The germline V gene has CDR1 LNHNV and CDR2 YYDKDF (reference sequence). In DNA form, the CDR3 reads TGTGCCACCAGCACCCGGGGGAACTACGAGCAGTACTTC. Translating it yields CATSTRGNYEQYF.

Comments on this clonotype: A much larger clone sits a single nucleotide away, making a read error possible. The chain carries TRBV5-6 and TRBJ2-1; 9 nucleotides line up with TRBD2. Germline values: CDR1 SGHDT, CDR2 YYEEEE. The CDR3 contains 18 residues. V shed 0 bases and J 5 bases; nucleotides not matched to a gene: 12. CDR3 bases: TGTGCCAGCAGCTTGGTGCCTTTCGCGGGGGGGACAGACAATGAGCAGTTCTTC. Protein product: CASSLVPFAGGTDNEQFF.

This clonotype came up a few times. This chain uses TRBV11-2 with TRBJ2-5; D call uncertain. The CDR3 is made up of 13 amino acids. Germline CDR1 reads SGHAT; CDR2 reads FQNNGV. With 1 base removed from V and 5 bases from J, the gap between germline ends came to 8 bases. CDR3 sequence reads: CASSLAWLETQYF. The CDR3 DNA reads TGTGCCAGCAGCTTAGCGTGGTTGGAGACCCAGTACTTC. Full variable domain (rest looked up from reference TRBV11-2 and TRBJ2-5): EAGVAQSPRYKIIEKRQSVAFWCNPISGHATLYWYQQILGQGPKLLIQFQNNGVVDDSQLPKDRFSAERLKGVDSTLKIQPAKLEDSAVYLCASSLAWLETQYFGPGTRLLVL.

This clonotype was seen at least ten times. The rearrangement links TRBV6-5 to TRBJ1-5; the D is unclear. Germline CDR1 MNHEY, CDR2 SVGAGI. V lost 2 bases and J 2 bases, leaving 4 bases between the germline ends. The CDR3 has 13 residues. CDR3 nucleotide sequence: TGTGCCAGCAGTTACGCTGGCAATCAGCCCCAGCATTTT. It yields the protein CASSYAGNQPQHF.

This clonotype was seen at least ten times. This chain links TRBV25-1 with TRBJ1-6; D might be TRBD1 (6 bases). This CDR3 has 14 amino acids. The germline V gene encodes CDR1 MGHDK and CDR2 SYGVNS. With 4 bases removed from V and 4 bases from J, the gap between germline ends came to 8 bases. CDR3 protein: CASSVGQYNSPLHF. Here the CDR3 DNA reads TGTGCCAGCAGTGTCGGACAGTATAATTCACCCCTCCACTTT.

This clonotype was seen ten or more times. The gene calls are TRBV12-3 or TRBV12-4 and TRBJ2-7; the D gene is possibly TRBD2 (5 bases). V was clipped by 3 bases and J by 6 bases, with 9 bases between them. The CDR3 totals 12 residues. CDR3 loop: CASSLRVAEQYF. The CDR3, as DNA: TGTGCCAGCAGTTTGAGGGTGGCCGAGCAGTACTTC.

The rearrangement links TRBV24-1 to TRBJ2-5; tentatively, D is TRBD2 (5 bases). Trimming cost V 7 bases and J 2 bases, with 10 bases left between them. The CDR3 length is 13 residues. The germline V gene encodes CDR1 KGHDR and CDR2 SFDVKD. The CDR3 loop reads CATSPGRQETQYF. The CDR3 coding sequence is TGTGCCACCAGCCCTGGGAGACAAGAGACCCAGTACTTC.

The sample holds a few counts of this clonotype. The CDR3 loop is CASSLEWASQSPLHF. CDR3 nucleotide sequence: TGTGCCAGCAGCTTAGAATGGGCCAGCCAATCACCCCTCCACTTT. The chain links TRBV7-9 to TRBJ1-6, with D unresolved. Germline CDR1 and CDR2: SEHNR and FQNEAQ (reference sequence). The germline V and J ends were trimmed by 1 base and 10 bases, with 14 bases remaining between them. This CDR3 has 15 amino acids.

This clonotype has at least ten counts. V usage is TRBV5-1 and J usage is TRBJ2-3, with D possibly being TRBD2 (5 bases). Germline assignment: CDR1 SGHRS and CDR2 YFSETQ. This CDR3 comprises 14 residues. Trimming stripped 5 bases from V and 2 bases from J, with 12 bases between. CDR3 amino acids: CASRRADPTDTQYF. The CDR3 coding sequence is TGCGCCAGCAGACGAGCGGACCCCACAGATACGCAGTATTTT.

The sample holds many counts of this clonotype. The V and J genes are TRBV7-9 and TRBJ1-3; 9 nucleotides match TRBD1. Germline assignment: CDR1 SEHNR and CDR2 FQNEAQ (reference sequence). V was clipped by 3 bases and J by 6 bases; unmatched bases: 6. The CDR3 contains 15 residues. CDR3 sequence reads: CASSFWTGDANTIYF. The CDR3 nucleotides are TGTGCCAGCAGCTTCTGGACAGGGGACGCAAACACCATATATTTT.

This clonotype was recorded many times. The chain uses TRBV6-5 and TRBJ2-3; D not certain. This CDR3 region has 13 residues. Trimming took off 2 bases at V and 6 bases at J, with 9 bases between the two ends. Germline V gene lookup returns CDR1 MNHEY and CDR2 SVGAGI. Written as DNA, the CDR3 is TGTGCCAGCAGTTACGACTTAATCGATACGCAGTATTTT. Translation: CASSYDLIDTQYF.

By proportion, this clonotype is medium-sized (0.01 to 0.1%). This chain joins TRBV5-1 and TRBJ2-1; no reliable D call. The CDR3 consists of 15 residues. Germline V lookup: CDR1 SGHRS, CDR2 YFSETQ. V was clipped by 4 bases and J by 4 bases, with 15 bases between them. This chain's CDR3 is CASSPPRAAYNEQFF. CDR3 coding DNA: TGCGCCAGCAGCCCCCCCCGGGCGGCTTACAATGAGCAGTTCTTC.

This clonotype showed up many times. In DNA, the CDR3 is TGTGCCATCAGCGGGACAGGGGGGTCCTACAATGAGCAGTTCTTC. Translation gives CAISGTGGSYNEQFF. The chain has TRBV10-3 and TRBJ2-1; TRBD1 matches 11 bases. This CDR3 has 15 residues. Germline V CDR1 and CDR2: ENHRY, SYGVKD. The V segment lost 6 bases and the J segment 1 base; nucleotides outside the gene matches: 2.

This clonotype was detected ten times or more. The rearrangement links TRBV7-9 to TRBJ1-5; a possible D gene is TRBD1 (6 bases). This CDR3 has 16 residues. The germline CDR1 and CDR2 sequences are SEHNR and FQNEAQ (reference sequence). V was pared by 1 base and J by 7 bases, with 17 bases between. This chain's CDR3 is CASSLGGAGPGQPQHF. Here the CDR3 DNA reads TGTGCCAGCAGCTTAGGGGGGGCTGGTCCTGGCCAGCCCCAGCATTTT.

Details on this clonotype: This may be a read error, as it is one base from a much larger clone. CDR3 DNA sequence: TGTGCCAGCAGTTTAAGGGGCCGACAGGGACGCTACAATGAGCAGTTCTTC. Its translation: CASSLRGRQGRYNEQFF. V is TRBV12-3 or TRBV12-4 and J is TRBJ2-1; TRBD1 matches 7 bases. J lost 3 bases, V lost 2 bases, and 10 bases had no gene match. The CDR3 consists of 17 residues.

This chain links TRBV12-3 or TRBV12-4 with TRBJ1-1; no clear D. The CDR3 runs to 11 residues. Trimming removed 3 bases from V and 8 bases from J, with 7 bases in between. The CDR3: CASSFYDEAFF. The DNA of the CDR3 is TGTGCCAGCAGTTTCTATGACGAAGCTTTCTTT.